This T cell receptor beta chain was obtained from a study of shared clonotypes between healthy human individuals (dated by TCRdb to 2020 to 2021). Some background on the complete study: A couple of women and a few men aged 18 to 49 years were included in the cohort. For each donor, CD4 naive and CD4 memory were each run on three plates, CD8 naive on two plates, and CD8 memory on one plate. To estimate repertoire size and how much clonotypes are shared between individuals, the study performed deep sequencing of blood TCR repertoires from roughly five healthy adults. To increase sequencing depth and limit assay-specific biases, different laboratories used diverse techniques to prepare libraries and sequence TCR repertoires. Between about 0.85 and 10 billion PBMCs per donor were obtained by leukapheresis.

Of note for this clone: The antigen it recognizes is unknown. No much larger clone exists at a distance of one base, and base qualities are not known.

Including the terminal cysteine and phenylalanine, the CDR3 comprises 16 residues. Here the CDR3 DNA is all that survives: 48 bases in frame from base 1. The V and J ends are trimmed by 4 bases and 1 base, leaving 14 bases between them. Based on the germline V gene, the CDR1 and CDR2 sequences are MGHRA and YSYEKL. The investigation overall reported the following: When four donors were compared, the shared fraction of clonotypes was roughly 5% for naive CD4, less than 4% for naive CD8, 2% to 2.5% for memory CD4, and around 0.4% for memory CD8. Rarefaction of sorted-subset datasets indicated incomplete sequencing despite the large sequencing depth. Naive subsets generally had larger estimated clonotype richness than memory subsets. Clonotypes shared by all four sorted-subset donors showed higher generation probabilities than non-shared clonotypes. Sampling was restricted to blood, and TCR repertoires in tissue are likely to differ from TCR repertoires in blood. The small number of donors limited the genetic and exposure-history diversity represented. Pairwise subsampling indicated that sequencing depth was expected to affect the degree of clonotype sharing among donors.

Using the deep immunoSEQ assay, TCR CDR3 regions were amplified from genomic DNA by multiplex PCR. Extracted genomic DNA from each cell subset was spread evenly across all wells of several immunoSEQ 96-well plates, with each plate serving as a replicate. Each replicate PCR for sorted subsets received roughly 0.2 ug genomic DNA, equal to roughly 29,000 T cell genomes. Purified libraries were measured with a Qubit 3.0 fluorometer, size-checked on a Bioanalyzer 2100, and measured again with the KAPA Library Quantification kit. A separate single-read 150-cycle Illumina NextSeq 550 flow cell was used to sequence each immunoSEQ 96-well plate. The authors processed their data as follows. The immunoSEQ output contained only junctional sequences without quality scores, so filtering could not match that applied to full-length reads. To assign V/J genes and CDR3, sequences were annotated against IMGT germline references using PyIR, a Python wrapper for IgBLAST v1.9. Reads with weak V/J assignments (E-value above 1e-6), missing CDR3, stop codons, out-of-frame junctions, or ambiguous translated residues were removed. A V3J clonotype was defined by an identical inferred V gene, J gene, and CDR3 amino acid sequence. Percentage overlap between repertoires was computed as shared unique clonotypes divided by the size of the smaller repertoire. RTK rarefaction, the Chao1 estimator, and Recon v2.1 estimates of unobserved clonotypes were used to assess repertoire richness. Generation probabilities for all TCRbeta clonotypes obtained by the gDNA method from a handful of donors were computed using OLGA. TCRdb holds this immuneACCESS table with in-frame rearrangements only. Some clones are missing; in checked studies, unresolved V genes explain under half, and the rest has no known cause. V and J calls and clone size are copied from that table; D and trimming were computed from the DNA. The sample includes approximately 2.5 million clones, with 90% to 95% observed a single time. About 0.13% of the sample goes to the ten largest clones.

Donors were healthy HIV-negative adults with no recently reported acute infections or vaccinations. Every donor was a Caucasian adult residing in Nashville, Tennessee, USA. Magnetic negative selection was used to enrich CD4+ T cells, after which naive cells were positively selected on CD45RA and the negative fraction became the memory subset. Blood was obtained by leukapheresis, after which PBMCs were separated by Ficoll-Histopaque density gradient centrifugation and cryopreserved in liquid nitrogen vapor phase. Analytical flow cytometry was used to check the purity and quantity of every magnetically sorted T cell population. From each sorted fraction, genomic DNA was isolated and quantified by UV absorbance on a Nanodrop 2000c.

The clonotype comes from a young man in good health. Recombination joined TRBV4-1 with TRBJ2-4; the D gene identity is not certain. The specimen sequenced was naive CD4+ T cells sorted from blood. This sample's cell subset or site label indicates: CD45RA+ positively selected. The DNA reads TGCGCCAGCAGCCGGGCTGCTCTTGATGCCAAAAACATTCAGTACTTC. It translates as CASSRAALDAKNIQYF.